This T cell receptor (beta chain) was obtained from a study of blood T cell repertoires in COVID-19. The V and J ends lost 8 bases and 0 bases respectively, with 16 bases between them. The CDR3 runs 15 residues. Germline V gene data show CDR1 as MNHEY and CDR2 as SVGAGI. Those who participated ranged in age from about 18 to 89 years and resided in about two dozen US areas. The recovered donors of Cohort 3 showed two negative PCRs, clearance, or symptom resolution. Libraries were prepared by immunoSEQ multiplex PCR; TCRdb keeps only in-frame clonotypes and omits some of them. Among 250,000 to 300,000 clones listed, around 90% were seen once.

Sequencing input: PBMCs or T cells enriched from blood (not recorded which). The source of this sequence is a woman in her 30s who had recovered from COVID-19. The gene calls are TRBV6-5 and TRBJ1-1; a weak D match, TRBD1 (6 bases). The DNA of the CDR3 is TGTGCCAGCGTCAGGGGACGCTACCTGAACACTGAAGCTTTCTTT. Amino acid sequence: CASVRGRYLNTEAFF.